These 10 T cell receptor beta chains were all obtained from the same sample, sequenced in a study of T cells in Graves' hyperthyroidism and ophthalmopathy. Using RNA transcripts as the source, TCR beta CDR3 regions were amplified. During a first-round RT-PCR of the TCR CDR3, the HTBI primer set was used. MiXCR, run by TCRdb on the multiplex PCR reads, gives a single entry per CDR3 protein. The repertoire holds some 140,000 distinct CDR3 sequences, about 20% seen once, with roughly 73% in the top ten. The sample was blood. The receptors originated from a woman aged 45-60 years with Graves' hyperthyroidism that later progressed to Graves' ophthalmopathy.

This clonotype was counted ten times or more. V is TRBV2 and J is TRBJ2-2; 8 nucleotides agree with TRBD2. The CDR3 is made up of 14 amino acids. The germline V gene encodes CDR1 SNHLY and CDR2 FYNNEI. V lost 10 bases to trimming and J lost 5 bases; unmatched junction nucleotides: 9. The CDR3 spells CATLGAGETGELFF. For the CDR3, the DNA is TGTGCCACCCTCGGAGCGGGAGAAACCGGGGAGCTGTTTTTT.

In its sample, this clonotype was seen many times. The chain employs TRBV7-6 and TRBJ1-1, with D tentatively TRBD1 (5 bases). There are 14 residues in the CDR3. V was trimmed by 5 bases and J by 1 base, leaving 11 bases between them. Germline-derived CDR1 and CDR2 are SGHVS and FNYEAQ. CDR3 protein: CASSPRVTNTEAFF. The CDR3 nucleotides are TGTGCCAGCAGCCCCAGGGTAACGAACACTGAAGCTTTCTTT.

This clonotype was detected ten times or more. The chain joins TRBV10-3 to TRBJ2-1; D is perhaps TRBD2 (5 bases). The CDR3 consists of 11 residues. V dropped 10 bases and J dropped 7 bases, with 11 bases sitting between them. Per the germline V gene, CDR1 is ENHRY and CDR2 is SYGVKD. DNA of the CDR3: TGTGCCACCAGCGAGGGAAATGAGCAGTTCTTC. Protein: CATSEGNEQFF.

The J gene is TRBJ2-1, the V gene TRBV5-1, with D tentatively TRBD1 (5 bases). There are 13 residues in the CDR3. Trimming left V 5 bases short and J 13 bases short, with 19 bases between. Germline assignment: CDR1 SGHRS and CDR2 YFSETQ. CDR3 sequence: CASRLPPDIHQFF. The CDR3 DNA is TGCGCCAGCAGACTCCCCCCGGACATTCACCAGTTCTTC.

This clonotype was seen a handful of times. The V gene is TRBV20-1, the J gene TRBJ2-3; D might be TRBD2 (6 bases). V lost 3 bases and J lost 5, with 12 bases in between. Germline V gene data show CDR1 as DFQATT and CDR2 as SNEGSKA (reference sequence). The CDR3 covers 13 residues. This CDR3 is CSASGLAQDTQYF. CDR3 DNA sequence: TGCAGTGCTAGCGGCCTAGCGCAAGATACGCAGTATTTT.

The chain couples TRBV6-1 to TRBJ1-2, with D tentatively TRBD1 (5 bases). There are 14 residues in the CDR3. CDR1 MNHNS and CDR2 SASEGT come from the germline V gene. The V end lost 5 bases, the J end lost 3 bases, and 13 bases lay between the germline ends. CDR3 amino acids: CASSPSGTDYGYTF. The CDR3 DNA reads TGTGCCAGCAGTCCATCCGGGACGGACTATGGCTACACCTTC.

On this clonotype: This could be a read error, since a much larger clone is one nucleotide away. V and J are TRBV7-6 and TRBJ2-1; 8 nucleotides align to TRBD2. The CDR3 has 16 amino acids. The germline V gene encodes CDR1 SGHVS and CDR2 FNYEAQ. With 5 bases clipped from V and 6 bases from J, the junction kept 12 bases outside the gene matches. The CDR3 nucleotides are TGTGCCAGCAGCCCATTGACTAGCGAGAGTCCCAATGAGCAGTTCTTC. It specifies CASSPLTSESPNEQFF.

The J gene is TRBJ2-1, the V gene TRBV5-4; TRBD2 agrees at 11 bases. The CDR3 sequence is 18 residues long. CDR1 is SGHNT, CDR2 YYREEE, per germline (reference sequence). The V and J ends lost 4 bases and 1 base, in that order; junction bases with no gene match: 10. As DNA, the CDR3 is TGTGCCAGCAGCGTTGATACTAGCGGGAGTCTATCCTACAATGAGCAGTTCTTC. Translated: CASSVDTSGSLSYNEQFF.

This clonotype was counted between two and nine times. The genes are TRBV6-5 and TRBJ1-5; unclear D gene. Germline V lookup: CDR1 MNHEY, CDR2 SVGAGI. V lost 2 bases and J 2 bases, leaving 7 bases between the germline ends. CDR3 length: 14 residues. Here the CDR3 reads CASSYAAGNQPQHF. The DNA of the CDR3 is TGTGCCAGCAGTTACGCGGCCGGCAATCAGCCCCAGCATTTT.

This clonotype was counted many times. CDR3 coding DNA: TGCGCCAGCAGCCCGGGACTAGCGGGGGCCACAGATACGCAGTATTTT. As protein: CASSPGLAGATDTQYF. The rearrangement uses TRBV5-1 and TRBJ2-3, with 14 bases identical to TRBD2. Trimming at V came to 4 bases and at J to 2 bases, leaving 3 bases not matched to a gene. This CDR3 spans 16 amino acids. In germline, CDR1 is SGHRS, CDR2 YFSETQ.